The 3 T cell receptor beta chains below were found in one sample sequenced in a study of cytotoxic CD8 clonotypes in ibrutinib-treated CLL. The repertoire was sequenced with immunoSEQ multiplex PCR; TCRdb's copy has only in-frame clones and lacks some. The sample lists 70,000 to 80,000 clones, approximately 82% occurring once. The sample in question was PBMCs, obtained after 24 months of ibrutinib treatment. The receptors were gathered from a human donor with chronic lymphocytic leukemia.

The gene calls are TRBV5-1 and TRBJ1-1, with no clear D. Germline CDR1 reads SGHRS; CDR2 reads YFSETQ. Deletions cut 6 bases from V and 4 bases from J, with 16 bases between. The CDR3 covers 14 residues. The CDR3 DNA is TGCGCCAGCAACAAATTATCGTCGAGCACTGAAGCTTTCTTT. Residues: CASNKLSSSTEAFF.

This clone appeared a single time. The genes are TRBV2 and TRBJ2-3, with D tentatively TRBD2 (7 bases). CDR3 length equals 15 residues. The germline V gene has CDR1 SNHLY and CDR2 FYNNEI. Trimming stripped 3 bases from V and 3 bases from J, with 13 bases between. CDR3 sequence (DNA): TGTGCCAGCAGTGATGGGGGGGCGCAGACAGATACGCAGTATTTT. The encoded protein is CASSDGGAQTDTQYF.

This clone was detected only a few times. The chain joins TRBV12-5 to TRBJ2-2, with a possible D match to TRBD2 (6 bases). V was clipped by 1 base and J by 3 bases, with 9 bases between them. Germline CDR1 reads LGHNT; CDR2 reads FRNRAP. CDR3 size: 15 residues. The CDR3 protein is CASGLDWEDTGELFF. The CDR3 nucleotides are TGTGCTAGTGGTTTGGATTGGGAGGACACCGGGGAGCTGTTTTTT.